This TCR beta chain was found in a study of cytomegalovirus exposure and HLA in healthy donors. As concerns this clone: What it binds is unknown.

The study's findings and limits: Later on, a genetic analysis was performed. It linked a missense variant in DCLRE1C with V- and J-gene trimming of TCR beta. By a later analysis, the bulk of CMV-associated TCR beta chains appeared HLA-restricted. Investigators reported 150 to 200 TCR beta chains as tied to cytomegalovirus. Later work found that TCR association rates differed between HLA loci; DRB1 had the most and HLA-C the fewest.

PCR involved 60 Vbeta and 13 Jbeta primers. Clones were sequenced by immunoSEQ multiplex PCR, and TCRdb holds only the in-frame ones, with some missing. This sample has about 130,000 clones; approximately 86% occur once, and the top ten carry about 1.8%. Sample: PBMCs. This receptor was obtained from a boy aged 5-17 years in good health and CMV-seronegative.

The CDR3 here is CASSLSEAMNTEAFF. CDR3 bases: TGTGCCAGCAGCTTATCTGAAGCCATGAACACTGAAGCTTTCTTT. The chain couples TRBV7-9 to TRBJ1-1, with D unresolved. V was cut by 2 bases and J by 0 bases, with 10 bases left in between. Per germline, CDR1 SEHNR and CDR2 FQNEAQ (reference sequence). The CDR3 is 15 residues long.